This T cell receptor (beta chain) derives from a study of T cell responses to AZD1222 COVID-19 vaccine (dated by TCRdb to the early 2020s). Context from the whole study: AZD1222 recipients with second doses at about 4 weeks or about 12 weeks were pooled, because spike-specific TCR depth and breadth did not differ between schedules. A total of roughly 240 trial participants underwent TCR sequencing, of whom some 210 received two doses of AZD1222 and about 25 received two doses of the MenACWY control vaccine. Enrollment into the trials was organized by age into subgroups of 18-55, 56-69 and 70-plus years, and those subgroups contained approximately 150, 30 and 60 TCR-sequenced participants, respectively. Summary of the overall study and its limitations: Nearly half of unique spike-specific TCRs reportedly recognized epitopes outside regions mutated in the B.1.351 and B.1.1.7 variants. Participants were mostly white British, with more females than males. The authors suggested clonal diversity may have been underestimated. Because no samples from the day 14 peak response were available, repertoires could be characterized only after the peak T cell response. After two AZD1222 doses, both the breadth and the depth of spike-specific TCRs were significantly higher than at day 0 and than in MenACWY recipients. Conclusions about previously exposed vaccinees are limited because only a handful of AZD1222 recipients were SARS-CoV-2 seropositive at baseline. In the small 56-69-year group, the increase in depth fell short of significance, most likely because of low power. CD4 TCRs associated with the vaccine covered the entire spike protein, and the dominant responses were in regions 160-218 and 743-854.

Trimming removed 6 bases from V and 6 bases from J; the gene matches leave 6 bases unexplained. CDR1 and CDR2 are read off the germline V gene (reference sequence) as LNHDA and SQIVND. Including the terminal cysteine and phenylalanine, the CDR3 comprises 15 residues. This entry keeps only the CDR3 DNA: 45 bases, framed from base 1. The CDR3 regions of human TCRbeta chains were analyzed by immunosequencing. Concerning the study's data processing: Repertoire TCRs were matched against a reference library of SARS-CoV-2-specific TCRs generated with the MIRA antigen-specificity platform. Breadth was defined as the fraction of unique TCRs that were SARS-CoV-2-associated. Depth was defined as the fraction of total T cells that were SARS-CoV-2-associated. Using the MIRA data, each spike-specific TCR was assigned both to the spike region to which the TCR was reactive and to a CD4 or CD8 class. Log10-transformed breadth and depth values were compared by one-way ANOVA with Sidak's multiple comparisons tests. The source is immuneACCESS, and TCRdb retained only in-frame sequences with V and J called. Part of the clones is not carried over; for the studies checked, unresolved V genes explain less than half of this, and the remainder is unexplained. The DNA was the basis for D and trimming; V, J and clone size are from that table. The sample table contains over 95,000 clones; only one count was recorded for roughly nine tenths of them. The ten largest clones add up to 4% to 5.5% of the sample.

What this sample's time point label stands for: baseline before first vaccination. The vaccinee samples were drawn from two UK trials, COV001 and COV002, one of which was a single-blind randomized controlled phase 2/3 trial testing AZD1222 (ChAdOx1 nCoV-19) in healthy adults. For TCRbeta chain sequencing, PBMC samples from trial participants were taken at day 0 and at day 28 after the second dose. About this clone itself: Its antigen has not been determined. No base quality values were provided; no much bigger clone lies one nucleotide off.

The source material was peripheral blood, sampled on day 0 of AZD1222 vaccination. The receptor comes from an adult in good health. The chain employs TRBV19 and TRBJ1-6; 9 bases in between match TRBD1. The nucleotides are TGTGCCAGTAGCCACCCGGGACAGGGTAATTCACCCCTCCACTTT. This gives the protein CASSHPGQGNSPLHF.